This T cell receptor (beta chain) came from a study of blood T cell repertoires in COVID-19. This CDR3 is 14 amino acids long. V dropped 3 bases and J dropped 2 bases, with 9 bases sitting between them. Per the germline V gene, CDR1 is LNHDA and CDR2 is SQIVND (reference sequence). Per the original methods: Amplified reference gene primers provided the basis for estimating nucleated cell counts. TCRdb's copy holds only in-frame clones and misses some; the assay was immunoSEQ multiplex PCR. That table supplies the V and J calls and clone size; D and trimming were determined from the DNA. The repertoire holds about 190,000 clones, with around 85% as singletons. Participant reports of clinical history set cohort assignment.

The specimen was PBMCs or T cells enriched from blood (not recorded which). This clonotype was sampled from a woman aged 30 to 39 who had recovered from COVID-19. This sequence joins TRBV19 and TRBJ2-3; possibly TRBD2 for D (5 bases). CDR3 loop: CASSIWGATDTQYF. As DNA, the CDR3 is TGTGCCAGTAGTATCTGGGGAGCCACAGATACGCAGTATTTT.